This T cell receptor beta chain derives from a study of CD8+CD57+ T cells in acquired aplastic anemia. On the study more broadly: The study obtained an average of around 2.9 ug of DNA from sorted CD4+ and CD8+ cells. Broader study findings: Significance was not reached for CD8+ Simpson's diversity between patients and controls.

The germline V gene encodes CDR1 DFQATT and CDR2 SNEGSKA (reference sequence). This CDR3 has 12 residues. V dropped 3 bases and J dropped 4 bases, with 9 bases sitting between them. To note about this clonotype: Its antigen is not known.

According to the study, genomic DNA was the template for TCR beta VDJ and CDR3 profiling. Each CDR3 protein gets one entry after TCRdb re-called the reads with MiXCR. The data contain about 190,000 distinct CDR3 sequences, over 60% of them seen just once; the ten biggest clones take up roughly 50%. This receptor was taken from a human donor with severe aplastic anemia or a healthy control (not recorded which). The specimen was sorted CD4+, CD8+, or CD8+CD57+ T cells (not recorded which) from PBMCs. J is TRBJ1-1 and V is TRBV20-1, with D tentatively TRBD1 (5 bases). The CDR3 DNA follows: TGCAGTGCTAGTGGGGGGACCACTGAAGCTTTCTTT. Its translation: CSASGGTTEAFF.